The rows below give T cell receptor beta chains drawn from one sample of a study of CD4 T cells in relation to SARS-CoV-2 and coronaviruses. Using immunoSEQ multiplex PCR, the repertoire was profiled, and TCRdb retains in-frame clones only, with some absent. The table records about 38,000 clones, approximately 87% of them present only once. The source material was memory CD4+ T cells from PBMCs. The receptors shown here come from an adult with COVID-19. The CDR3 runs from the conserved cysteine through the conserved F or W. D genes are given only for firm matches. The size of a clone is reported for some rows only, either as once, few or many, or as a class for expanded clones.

CASSPGLTNTGELFF	TGTGCCAGCAGCCCGGGACTCACGAACACCGGGGAGCTGTTTTTT	-	-	TRBV27	TRBJ2-2
CASSGAPDVTYEQYF	TGTGCCAGCAGCGGCGCCCCCGATGTAACCTACGAGCAGTACTTC	few	-	TRBV9	TRBJ2-7
CASRQSGASQETQYF	TGTGCCAGCAGGCAGAGTGGAGCCAGCCAAGAGACCCAGTACTTC	-	-	TRBV5-5	TRBJ2-5
CAISATGVPTEAFF	TGTGCCATCAGTGCTACAGGGGTCCCCACTGAAGCTTTCTTT	-	TRBD1	TRBV10-3	TRBJ1-1
CAWSVPGSGAQHF	TGTGCCTGGAGTGTACCGGGGTCCGGGGCCCAGCATTTT	-	-	TRBV30	TRBJ1-5
CSVEEWTGRTYGYTF	TGCAGCGTTGAAGAGTGGACAGGGAGGACCTATGGCTACACCTTC	-	TRBD1	TRBV29-1	TRBJ1-2
CASSRPTQGTNEKLFF	TGTGCCAGTAGTCGACCGACTCAGGGGACTAATGAAAAACTGTTTTTT	-	-	TRBV19	TRBJ1-4
CASSVSGGYHNEQFF	TGTGCCAGCAGCGTATCGGGGGGATACCACAATGAGCAGTTCTTC	-	TRBD2	TRBV9	TRBJ2-1
CASSSPQGEGDTEAFF	TGTGCCAGCAGTTCTCCACAGGGAGAGGGGGACACTGAAGCTTTCTTT	-	-	TRBV27	TRBJ1-1
CASSMRGSYEQYF	TGTGCCAGTAGTATGAGGGGTTCCTACGAGCAGTACTTC	few	-	TRBV19	TRBJ2-7
CASSTATGSNEKLFF	TGTGCCAGTAGTACGGCGACAGGATCTAATGAAAAACTGTTTTTT	-	-	TRBV19	TRBJ1-4
CASSFSANLNRAFF	TGTGCCAGCAGCTTTTCCGCAAACCTTAACCGGGCTTTCTTT	-	-	TRBV11-3	TRBJ1-1
CASSLAGSQETQYF	TGTGCCAGCAGCTTGGCGGGGAGCCAAGAGACCCAGTACTTC	-	-	TRBV5-4	TRBJ2-5
CASGRDTYEQYF	TGTGCCAGCGGCAGGGATACCTACGAGCAGTACTTC	-	-	TRBV7-9	TRBJ2-7
CASTTGQTNSPLHF	TGTGCCAGCACTACGGGACAGACAAATTCACCCCTCCACTTT	-	TRBD1	TRBV6-5	TRBJ1-6
CASSDPSSGGTDTQYF	TGCGCCAGCAGCGACCCGTCTAGCGGGGGCACAGATACGCAGTATTTT	once	TRBD2	TRBV5-1	TRBJ2-3
CASSPRVDTQYF	TGTGCCAGCAGCCCCAGGGTGGATACGCAGTATTTT	-	-	TRBV5-8	TRBJ2-3
CASSLNSNQPQHF	TGTGCCAGCAGTCTTAATAGCAATCAGCCCCAGCATTTT	-	-	TRBV12-3/TRBV12-4	TRBJ1-5
CASSQRGVREKLFF	TGTGCCAGTAGTCAGAGGGGGGTCCGGGAAAAACTGTTTTTT	-	-	TRBV19	TRBJ1-4
CASSLEISPDTEAFF	TGTGCCAGCAGCTTAGAGATTAGTCCGGACACTGAAGCTTTCTTT	-	-	TRBV7-2	TRBJ1-1
CASSRTGTGYTF	TGTGCCAGCAGCCGGACAGGGACTGGCTACACCTTC	-	TRBD1	TRBV4-2	TRBJ1-2
CASRAAGNTGELFF	TGTGCCAGCAGGGCGGCAGGGAACACCGGGGAGCTGTTTTTT	-	-	TRBV27	TRBJ2-2
CASSRGGSNQPQHF	TGTGCCAGCAGCCGCGGGGGGAGCAATCAGCCCCAGCATTTT	-	-	TRBV28	TRBJ1-5
CASSNYGDTQYF	TGTGCCAGCAGCAACTACGGAGATACGCAGTATTTT	-	-	TRBV3-1/TRBV3-2	TRBJ2-3
CASSRHTDTQYF	TGTGCCAGCAGCCGCCACACAGATACGCAGTATTTT	-	-	TRBV7-8	TRBJ2-3
CASSLEGGYGYTF	TGTGCCAGCAGCTTAGAAGGGGGCTATGGCTACACCTTC	-	-	TRBV7-9	TRBJ1-2
CASSLGLQETQYF	TGTGCCAGCAGCTTGGGACTCCAAGAGACCCAGTACTTC	-	-	TRBV11-2	TRBJ2-5
CASRGGTGNQWNTEAFF	TGTGCCAGTAGAGGGGGGACAGGGAATCAGTGGAACACTGAAGCTTTCTTT	-	TRBD1	TRBV19	TRBJ1-1
CSAENQETQYF	TGCAGTGCAGAGAACCAAGAGACCCAGTACTTC	-	-	TRBV20-1	TRBJ2-5